The 2 T cell receptor beta chains reported below all come from one sample, sequenced in a study of T-cell memory formation after mild COVID-19 listed by TCRdb under 2021. Receptor libraries were prepared by 5' RACE. The reads were generated on an Illumina NovaSeq 6000. TCRdb took the public reads, trimmed them with fastp at Q25, ran MiXCR for clone calling and kept in-frame beta chains. Rows with one shared CDR3 protein collapse into an entry with the most common genes and DNA. This sample gives hundreds of thousands of distinct CDR3 sequences in total; around 13% of them show up just once. The biggest ten clones account for about a fifth of the sample. Specimen: PBMCs or a T cell subset sorted from them (not recorded which). Receptor source: a young man who had mild COVID-19 (a few samples of this study predate the infection). The sample titles of this study are shuffled in the database, so cell type and time point are left out; the donor was told from shared clones.

V and J are TRBV20-1 and TRBJ2-7; 8 bases align to TRBD1. Germline CDR1 is DFQATT and CDR2 is SNEGSKA (reference sequence). V dropped 6 bases and J dropped 0; count of bases not matched to a gene: 16. This CDR3 is 17 amino acids long. CDR3 amino acids: CSAVISRQGKSSYEQYF. DNA of the CDR3: TGCAGTGCCGTAATCTCTCGACAGGGGAAGAGCTCCTACGAGCAGTACTTC.

The V call is TRBV20-1, the J call TRBJ2-5; the D is unclear. Trimming cost V 1 base and J 1 base, with 7 bases left between them. The CDR3 has 13 amino acids. Germline V gene sequence: CDR1 DFQATT, CDR2 SNEGSKA (reference sequence). This CDR3 reads CSARGYSQETQYF. For the CDR3, the DNA is TGCAGTGCTAGAGGTTACTCCCAAGAGACCCAGTACTTC.